This TCR beta chain was captured by sequencing in a study of radiotherapy plus CTLA-4 blockade in lung cancer. Study-level information: Among all patients, approximately 18% showed objective responses, while 30% to 35% had disease control. Findings and caveats of the study: Once radiotherapy plus ipilimumab had been given, TCR clones derived from tumor expanded in blood.

The CDR3 runs to 18 residues. Trimming removed 1 base from V and 0 bases from J, with 13 bases in between. Germline lookup yields CDR1 SNHLY and CDR2 FYNNEI. Assay used: immunoSEQ multiplex PCR; TCRdb lists only in-frame clones, some missing. This table has about 59,000 clones, approximately 68% appearing once. As regards this clone: Its antigen is not identified.

The J gene is TRBJ2-6, the V gene TRBV2; D perhaps matches TRBD1 (5 bases). The sequenced sample was peripheral blood, obtained from a patient treated with radiotherapy plus ipilimumab. This receptor was obtained from a human donor with non-small cell lung cancer whose response to radiotherapy plus ipilimumab could not be evaluated. Here the CDR3 DNA reads TGTGCCAGCAGTGAAGACAGGATTGCGGTCTCTGGGGCCAACGTCCTGACTTTC. Translating gives CASSEDRIAVSGANVLTF.